These 18 T cell receptor beta chains were all obtained from the same sample, sequenced in a study of blood T cell repertoires in COVID-19. The assay was immunoSEQ multiplex PCR, and TCRdb's table has in-frame clones only and misses some. The sample has over 200,000 clones; 92% are singletons. Sequenced sample: peripheral blood. These receptors were taken from a man aged 30 to 39 with acute or convalescent COVID-19.

The chain is built from TRBV19 and TRBJ2-7; no reliable D call. Germline V gene data show CDR1 as LNHDA and CDR2 as SQIVND (reference sequence). The V gene lost 3 bases and the J gene lost 2 bases, with 11 bases spanning the gap. The CDR3 loop spans 14 amino acids. The CDR3 spells CASSITVSTYEQYF. CDR3 nucleotide sequence: TGTGCCAGTAGTATTACAGTATCAACCTACGAGCAGTACTTC.

V and J are TRBV28 and TRBJ2-1; D might be TRBD2 (6 bases). This CDR3 comprises 16 residues. Germline CDR1 is MDHEN and CDR2 is SYDVKM. V lost 2 bases and J 4 bases, leaving 15 bases between the germline ends. The CDR3 is CASSLRGGGAYNEQFF. The CDR3 region has the DNA TGTGCCAGCAGTTTAAGGGGCGGCGGGGCTTACAATGAGCAGTTCTTC.

This rearrangement joins TRBV5-4 to TRBJ2-1, with D maybe TRBD2 (6 bases). CDR3 size: 15 residues. Between the trimmed V and J ends, which lost 1 base and 4 bases, there was a span of 12 bases. Germline V CDR1 and CDR2: SGHNT, YYREEE (reference sequence). CDR3 in amino acids: CASSLSSGSYNEQFF. The CDR3 DNA sequence: TGTGCCAGCAGCTTGTCCAGCGGGTCTTACAATGAGCAGTTCTTC.

The rearrangement joins TRBV5-1 to TRBJ1-5; unclear D gene. Germline loops: CDR1 SGHRS, CDR2 YFSETQ. Deletions cut 1 base from V and 0 bases from J, with 5 bases between. The CDR3 runs 14 residues. CDR3 region: CASSLQDSNQPQHF. CDR3 DNA sequence: TGCGCCAGCAGCTTGCAGGATAGCAATCAGCCCCAGCATTTT.

V usage is TRBV7-8 and J usage is TRBJ2-5; possibly TRBD1 for D (5 bases). In germline, CDR1 is SGHVS, CDR2 FQNEAQ. Trimming removed 5 bases at V and 3 bases at J, with 10 bases between. The CDR3 is 13 amino acids. The CDR3 loop reads CASSRQGKETQYF. The CDR3 DNA reads as TGTGCCAGCAGCCGCCAGGGTAAAGAGACCCAGTACTTC.

The chain is built from TRBV3-1 (or the pseudogene TRBV3-2) and TRBJ2-7, with a possible D match to TRBD2 (6 bases). The CDR3 is 16 residues long. The ends were cut back, 1 base at V and 0 bases at J, with 13 bases in the middle. Germline loops: CDR1 LGHDT, CDR2 YNNKEL (reference sequence). The CDR3 sequence: CASSQVGGVRSYEQYF. The CDR3 coding sequence is TGTGCCAGCAGCCAAGTGGGGGGAGTCCGCTCCTACGAGCAGTACTTC.

The chain recombines TRBV18 with TRBJ1-1; D gene uncertain. Germline loops: CDR1 KGHSH, CDR2 LQKENI. CDR3 size: 14 residues. V lost 8 bases, J lost 5 bases, and 18 bases lay in between. CDR3 bases: TGTGCCAGCACTCCCCGAGGTGGAGGAACTGAAGCTTTCTTT. Protein sequence: CASTPRGGGTEAFF.

V gene TRBV15 combines with J gene TRBJ1-4; the match to TRBD1 covers 10 bases. Germline CDR1 is LNHNV and CDR2 is YYDKDF (reference sequence). The CDR3 contains 15 residues. V lost 5 bases to trimming and J lost 6 bases; unmatched junction nucleotides: 6. The CDR3 DNA is TGTGCCACCAGCTTGCGACAGGGGGCGTATGAAAAACTGTTTTTT. Amino acids: CATSLRQGAYEKLFF.

This rearrangement joins TRBV28 to TRBJ1-2, with a tentative D call TRBD1 (5 bases). The CDR3 loop spans 16 amino acids. Trimming cost V 4 bases and J 7 bases, with 22 bases left between them. Germline CDR1 and CDR2: MDHEN and SYDVKM. The CDR3 DNA is TGTGCCAGCAGTTCCTCCTCAATGAACGGGGGAGGTGGCTACACCTTC. It translates to CASSSSSMNGGGGYTF.

The V gene is TRBV15, the J gene TRBJ1-6; unclear D gene. V lost 0 bases and J lost 7, with 7 bases in between. Per the germline V gene, CDR1 is LNHNV and CDR2 is YYDKDF (reference sequence). This CDR3 is built from 14 residues. CDR3: CATSRDSGNSPLHF. In DNA, the CDR3 is TGTGCCACCAGCAGAGATTCGGGAAATTCACCCCTCCACTTT.

The V gene is TRBV28, the J gene TRBJ1-1; D is perhaps TRBD1 (5 bases). The CDR3 contains 11 residues. Trimming removed 7 bases from V and 12 bases from J, with 15 bases in between. The germline gives CDR1 MDHEN, CDR2 SYDVKM. CDR3 residues: CASNRQTWTFF. The CDR3 region has the DNA TGTGCCAGCAATAGACAGACCTGGACTTTCTTT.

The chain is built from TRBV30 and TRBJ2-1, with TRBD1 matching 9 bases. Looked up from germline, CDR1 is GTSNPN and CDR2 is SVGIG (reference sequence). J lost 4 bases, V lost 3 bases, and 10 bases had no gene match. The CDR3 is 16 residues long. CDR3 amino acids: CAWRSLQGAPYNEQFF. The CDR3 DNA reads TGTGCCTGGAGATCCTTACAGGGGGCGCCGTACAATGAGCAGTTCTTC.

This chain connects TRBV18 to TRBJ2-1; TRBD2 matches 10 bases. CDR1 is KGHSH, CDR2 LQKENI, per germline. The junction had 6 bases not matched to a gene; V was cut back by 2 bases and J by 5 bases. This CDR3 region has 16 residues. The CDR3 reads CASSPKAGGGDNEQFF. CDR3 coding DNA: TGTGCCAGCTCACCAAAAGCGGGAGGGGGTGACAATGAGCAGTTCTTC.

There are a few counts of this clone. This chain links TRBV7-9 with TRBJ1-2, with D maybe TRBD1 (6 bases). The V and J ends lost 5 bases and 5 bases respectively, with 18 bases between them. The germline V gene has CDR1 SEHNR and CDR2 FQNEAQ (reference sequence). This CDR3 spans 15 amino acids. CDR3 nucleotides: TGTGCCAGCAGCCGAAGCGACAGGCCTTTATATGGCTACACCTTC. Protein sequence: CASSRSDRPLYGYTF.

In the case of this clone: Additional DNA sequences in this sample encode the identical CDR3. The V gene is TRBV10-3, the J gene TRBJ2-5; the D is unclear. The germline CDR1 and CDR2 sequences are ENHRY and SYGVKD. The CDR3 runs to 13 residues. V shed 3 bases and J shed 1 base, with 6 bases lying between them. The DNA of the CDR3 is TGTGCCATCAGTGACAGGATCCAAGAGACCCAGTACTTC. Its protein product is CAISDRIQETQYF.

The table lists this clone with many counts. The chain joins TRBV14 to TRBJ1-1; tentative D call: TRBD1 (6 bases). Between the trimmed V and J ends, which lost 3 bases and 10 bases, there was a span of 15 bases. This CDR3 has 13 residues. Germline lookup yields CDR1 SGHDN and CDR2 FVKESK. As DNA, the CDR3 is TGTGCCAGCAGCCACACTCGACAGGCCGGAGCTTTCTTT. It yields the protein CASSHTRQAGAFF.

The chain combines TRBV6-5 with TRBJ2-7; D is possibly TRBD2 (5 bases). Trimming stripped 0 bases from V and 3 bases from J, with 9 bases between. The CDR3 runs 14 residues. Germline V gene data show CDR1 as MNHEY and CDR2 as SVGAGI. Written as DNA, the CDR3 is TGTGCCAGCAGTTACTCCGCCGGGAACTACGAGCAGTACTTC. The encoded protein is CASSYSAGNYEQYF.

The chain employs TRBV28 and TRBJ2-7; TRBD2 is a possible D gene (7 bases). CDR3 length: 15 residues. Germline V gene sequence: CDR1 MDHEN, CDR2 SYDVKM. Trimming took off 1 base at V and 7 bases at J, with 17 bases between the two ends. The CDR3 loop is CASSLYGGHAGEQYF. For the CDR3, the DNA is TGTGCCAGCAGTTTATACGGGGGGCACGCTGGGGAGCAGTACTTC.